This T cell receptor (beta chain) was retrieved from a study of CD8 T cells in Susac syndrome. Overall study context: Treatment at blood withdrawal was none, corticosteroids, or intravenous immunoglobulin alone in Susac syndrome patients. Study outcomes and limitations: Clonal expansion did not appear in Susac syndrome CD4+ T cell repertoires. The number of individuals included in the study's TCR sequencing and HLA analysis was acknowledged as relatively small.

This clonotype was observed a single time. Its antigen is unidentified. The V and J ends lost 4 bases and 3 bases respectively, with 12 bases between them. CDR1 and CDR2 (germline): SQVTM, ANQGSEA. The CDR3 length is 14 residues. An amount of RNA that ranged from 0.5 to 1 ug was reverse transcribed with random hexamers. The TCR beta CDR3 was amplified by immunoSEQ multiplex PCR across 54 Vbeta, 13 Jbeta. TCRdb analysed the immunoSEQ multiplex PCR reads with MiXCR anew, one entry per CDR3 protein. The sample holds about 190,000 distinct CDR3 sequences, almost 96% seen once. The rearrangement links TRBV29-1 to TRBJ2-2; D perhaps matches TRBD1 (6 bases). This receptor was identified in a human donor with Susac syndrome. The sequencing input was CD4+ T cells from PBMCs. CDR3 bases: TGCAGCGTTGCAGCAGGGGTAGACACCGGGGAGCTGTTTTTT. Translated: CSVAAGVDTGELFF.